A single T cell receptor beta chain is shown here with its context. This specimen belongs to a study of blood T cell repertoires in COVID-19. Study information: Sources were T cells, B-cell-depleted T cells, or PBMCs; the material itself was cDNA or gDNA.

Assay used: immunoSEQ multiplex PCR; TCRdb lists only in-frame clones, some missing. The sample lists about 320,000 clones; around 85% were seen once. The sample taken for sequencing was peripheral blood. The TCR sequence derives from a human donor in a cohort sampled during active COVID-19.

The CDR3 loop reads CASSQVGTGAPGTEAFF. As DNA, the CDR3 is TGCGCCAGCAGCCAAGTGGGGACAGGGGCCCCTGGCACTGAAGCTTTCTTT. The J gene is TRBJ1-1, the V gene TRBV4-1; the match to TRBD1 covers 10 bases. Germline loops: CDR1 MGHRA, CDR2 YSYEKL. CDR3 length equals 17 residues. J lost 4 bases, V lost 1 base, and 9 bases had no gene match.